This is a list of T cell receptor beta chains from one sample in a study of blood T cell repertoires in COVID-19. Assay used: immunoSEQ multiplex PCR; TCRdb lists only in-frame clones, some missing. The sample lists 360,000 or so clones, about 90% seen once, with about 1.7% in the top ten. The sample taken for sequencing was PBMCs or T cells enriched from blood (not recorded which). These receptors originate from a woman in her 30s who had recovered from COVID-19. Each CDR3 is given with its conserved first and last residue.

>TRBJ1-2|15|TRBV6-5
CASDGGRRGIYGYTF
>TRBJ2-1|17|TRBV18
CASSPPVKDYPINEQFF
>TRBJ2-7|13|TRBV30
CAWSGDRGYEQYF
>TRBJ2-6|14|TRBV18
CASSLNSGANVLTF
>TRBJ2-1|15|TRBV7-3
CASRPGLAGSNEQFF
>TRBJ1-1|14|TRBV28
CASRTGSRHTEAFF
>TRBJ1-6|16|TRBV5-5
CASSFLGTGPNSPLHF
>TRBJ1-2|14|TRBV11-2
CASSLIANNYGYTF
>TRBJ2-1|16|TRBV19
CASRTTSGGTYNEQFF
>TRBJ1-2|17|TRBV7-9
CASSLARVGTADGGYTF
>TRBJ2-1|14|TRBV5-1
CASAGISGATEQFF
>TRBJ2-5|12|TRBV2
CASRAQAETQYF
>TRBJ2-7|15|TRBV6-1
CASSEALAEAYEQYF
>TRBJ1-2|14|TRBV11-3
CASSFHRVIYGYTF
>TRBJ1-2|14|TRBV7-8
CASSLGRANYGYTF
>TRBJ2-2|15|TRBV6-5
CASSKHRQSTGELFF
>TRBJ1-5|15|TRBV2
CASSEETGFNQPQHF